The rows below give T cell receptor beta chains drawn from one sample of a study of OX40 agonist ivuxolimab in advanced cancers. Profiling relied on immunoSEQ multiplex PCR, and the TCRdb table lists in-frame clones only, not all of them. Of around 37,000 clones in the sample, 80% to 85% were seen once. Here the sequenced sample was CD4+ or CD8+ T cells sorted from blood, taken in a trial of the OX40 agonist ivuxolimab. The source is an adult with an advanced solid tumor such as melanoma, head and neck, liver or kidney cancer. The CDR3 runs from the conserved cysteine through the conserved F or W. Each record gives: clone size, J gene, CDR3 length, V gene, D gene, CDR3 DNA, CDR3 protein. The D gene is left open where the match is weak. Clone size is shown for a subset of rows, as once, few, many or a class of expanded clone.

abundance: few
j_gene: TRBJ2-7
len: 11
v_gene: TRBV19
d_gene: .
CDR3nt: TGTGCCAGTTCAAGGGGAAGCGAGCAGTACTTC
CDR3aa: CASSRGSEQYF

abundance: once
j_gene: TRBJ1-2
len: 17
v_gene: TRBV4-2
d_gene: TRBD1
CDR3nt: TGTGCCAGCAGCCAACATATAGGACAGGGTACGGTAGGTGGCTACACCTTC
CDR3aa: CASSQHIGQGTVGGYTF

abundance: .
j_gene: TRBJ1-5
len: 13
v_gene: TRBV6-1
d_gene: .
CDR3nt: TGTGCCAGCAGTGAGGCCGGAGACCAGCCCCAGCATTTT
CDR3aa: CASSEAGDQPQHF

abundance: .
j_gene: TRBJ2-7
len: 13
v_gene: TRBV18
d_gene: .
CDR3nt: TGTGCCAGCTCACGGGACCATTTCTACGAGCAGTACTTC
CDR3aa: CASSRDHFYEQYF

abundance: .
j_gene: TRBJ1-1
len: 14
v_gene: TRBV2
d_gene: TRBD1
CDR3nt: TGTGCCAGCACCCCAACAGGAAGGGGGCCGGGAGCTTTCTTT
CDR3aa: CASTPTGRGPGAFF

abundance: .
j_gene: TRBJ1-2
len: 11
v_gene: TRBV28
d_gene: .
CDR3nt: TGTGCCAGCAGTTACAGAAATGGCTACACCTTC
CDR3aa: CASSYRNGYTF

abundance: .
j_gene: TRBJ1-6
len: 13
v_gene: TRBV9
d_gene: .
CDR3nt: TGTGCCAGCAGCGTAGGCGGACTTTCACCCCTCCACTTT
CDR3aa: CASSVGGLSPLHF

abundance: medium-sized
j_gene: TRBJ2-7
len: 14
v_gene: TRBV5-5
d_gene: TRBD2
CDR3nt: TGTGCCAGCACTGGATTAGCGGGAGCCTACGAGCAGTACTTC
CDR3aa: CASTGLAGAYEQYF

abundance: .
j_gene: TRBJ2-7
len: 15
v_gene: TRBV9
d_gene: .
CDR3nt: TGTGCCAGCAGCGTAGTCCCCACGGAAATCCACGAGCAGTACTTC
CDR3aa: CASSVVPTEIHEQYF

abundance: .
j_gene: TRBJ1-1
len: 15
v_gene: TRBV6-1
d_gene: .
CDR3nt: TGTGCCAGCAGTGAACCAGGGCCTGGACGCACTGAAGCTTTCTTT
CDR3aa: CASSEPGPGRTEAFF

abundance: .
j_gene: TRBJ1-2
len: 13
v_gene: TRBV6-5
d_gene: .
CDR3nt: TGTGCCAGCAGTGAGTTTGCTAACTATGGCTACACCTTC
CDR3aa: CASSEFANYGYTF

abundance: .
j_gene: TRBJ2-1
len: 13
v_gene: TRBV28
d_gene: .
CDR3nt: TGTGCCAGCAGTTTGACAGGCACCAATGAGCAGTTCTTC
CDR3aa: CASSLTGTNEQFF

abundance: many
j_gene: TRBJ1-6
len: 16
v_gene: TRBV18
d_gene: TRBD1
CDR3nt: TGTGCCAGCTCACCATCACAGGGGATCGGCAATTCACCCCTCCACTTT
CDR3aa: CASSPSQGIGNSPLHF

abundance: .
j_gene: TRBJ1-5
len: 13
v_gene: TRBV30
d_gene: .
CDR3nt: TGTGCCTGGAGTAACAGGGACAATCAGCCCCAGCATTTT
CDR3aa: CAWSNRDNQPQHF